One and the same sample provided the 25 T cell receptor beta chains below, sequenced in a study of T cells after yellow fever vaccination (dated 2019 in TCRdb). Explained via the paper, the treatment or condition label denotes: live attenuated yellow fever vaccine strain. Library prep was done by 5' RACE. Data came from an Illumina NovaSeq 6000. TCRdb applied fastp at Q25 and MiXCR to the public reads, then kept only in-frame beta chains. Merged by CDR3 protein, the rows form single entries marked with the most common genes and DNA. The sample yields hundreds of thousands of distinct CDR3 sequences; about 10% were counted once. The ten top clones hold around 3.1% of the sample. This sample comprised CD4+ T cells sorted from PBMCs, obtained 5 days after the yellow fever booster vaccination. The receptors originated from a man between 18 and 35 years old who received the YFV17D yellow fever vaccine.

This clonotype came up a few times. V and J are TRBV7-2 and TRBJ2-1; D is undetermined. Germline V gene sequence: CDR1 SGHTA, CDR2 FQGNSA. Trimming removed 7 bases from V and 2 bases from J, with 9 bases in between. This CDR3 comprises 13 residues. The CDR3 sequence is CASISVAYNEQFF. The CDR3, as DNA: TGTGCCAGCATAAGCGTGGCCTACAATGAGCAGTTCTTC.

This clonotype was seen many times. The chain carries TRBV5-1 and TRBJ2-2, with a tentative D call TRBD1 (6 bases). The CDR3 contains 15 residues. The V end lost 4 bases, the J end lost 6 bases, and 16 bases lay between the germline ends. The V gene's germline CDR1 is SGHRS and CDR2 YFSETQ. The CDR3 region is CASSPQVQGPGELFF. CDR3 nucleotides: TGCGCCAGCAGCCCCCAAGTACAGGGCCCCGGGGAGCTGTTTTTT.

The V call is TRBV20-1, the J call TRBJ1-1; D uncertain. V was cut by 6 bases and J by 2 bases, with 13 bases left in between. This CDR3 is built from 13 residues. The germline V gene encodes CDR1 DFQATT and CDR2 SNEGSKA (reference sequence). CDR3: CSAIPHRNTEAFF. The DNA for the CDR3 is TGCAGTGCCATACCCCATAGAAACACTGAAGCTTTCTTT.

This clonotype was observed a handful of times. The chain is built from TRBV5-1 and TRBJ1-1; 12 nucleotides agree with TRBD1. Germline V gene sequence: CDR1 SGHRS, CDR2 YFSETQ. The CDR3 consists of 16 residues. The J segment lost 0 bases and the V segment lost 7 bases, leaving 7 bases of the junction unmatched. CDR3 sequence: CASLPGQGALNTEAFF. DNA of the CDR3: TGCGCCAGCCTACCGGGACAGGGGGCCCTGAACACTGAAGCTTTCTTT.

This clonotype was seen at least ten times. The CDR3 protein is CASSPQGDYGYTF. The DNA for the CDR3 is TGTGCCAGCAGTCCCCAAGGGGACTATGGCTACACCTTC. The chain couples TRBV7-3 to TRBJ1-2; D might be TRBD1 (5 bases). Germline V lookup: CDR1 SGHTA, CDR2 FQGTGA. V was shortened by 6 bases and J by 3 bases, with 11 bases between the two germline ends. This CDR3 is 13 amino acids long.

This clonotype was seen only a few times. The CDR3 protein is CASSWVWGGYTF. The CDR3 DNA follows: TGTGCCAGCAGTTGGGTCTGGGGAGGCTACACCTTC. The chain uses TRBV28 and TRBJ1-2, with D hard to call. Germline CDR1 and CDR2: MDHEN and SYDVKM. The germline V and J ends were trimmed by 4 bases and 8 bases, with 11 bases remaining between them. This CDR3 has 12 amino acids.

V is TRBV4-1 and J is TRBJ2-2, with D tentatively TRBD2 (6 bases). The CDR3 spans 15 residues. The V end was cut by 1 base, the J end by 1 base, with 7 bases between. Germline V gene sequence: CDR1 MGHRA, CDR2 YSYEKL. In nucleotides, the CDR3 is TGCGCCAGCAGCCAAGTCGGGGGGAACACCGGGGAGCTGTTTTTT. It yields the protein CASSQVGGNTGELFF.

The sample holds a few counts of this clonotype. The J gene is TRBJ1-3, the V gene TRBV19; no firm D call. In germline, CDR1 is LNHDA, CDR2 SQIVND (reference sequence). CDR3 length: 13 amino acids. The ends were cut back, 9 bases at V and 4 bases at J, with 13 bases in the middle. Here the CDR3 reads CASEAVFGNTIYF. CDR3 in DNA: TGTGCCAGCGAAGCAGTTTTCGGAAACACCATATATTTT.

The chain couples TRBV25-1 to TRBJ1-6; no firm D call. The CDR3 runs to 13 residues. V was pared by 7 bases and J by 8 bases, with 12 bases between. Germline CDR1 and CDR2: MGHDK and SYGVNS. CDR3 protein: CASNGGWDSPLHF. The CDR3 DNA reads as TGTGCCAGCAATGGCGGGTGGGATTCACCCCTCCACTTT.

The chain links TRBV4-2 to TRBJ2-2; the D is unclear. The germline V gene encodes CDR1 LGHNA and CDR2 YNFKEQ. The germline V and J ends were trimmed by 0 bases and 5 bases, with 7 bases remaining between them. The CDR3 is 14 residues long. CDR3 in amino acids: CASSQESLTGELFF. CDR3 in DNA: TGTGCCAGCAGCCAAGAGAGCCTAACCGGGGAGCTGTTTTTT.

The chain is built from TRBV6-1 and TRBJ2-5, with unresolved D. The germline gives CDR1 MNHNS, CDR2 SASEGT. Between the trimmed V and J ends, which lost 8 bases and 7 bases, there was a span of 23 bases. This CDR3 contains 15 residues. The CDR3 DNA follows: TGTGCCAGCTTCCGAAGGGATATGGGGTTCGGGACCCAGTACTTC. The encoded protein is CASFRRDMGFGTQYF.

This clonotype was detected only once. V and J are TRBV10-3 and TRBJ1-6; D unresolved. CDR1 ENHRY and CDR2 SYGVKD come from the germline V gene. The ends were cut back, 0 bases at V and 10 bases at J, with 10 bases in the middle. The CDR3 is made up of 14 amino acids. CDR3 bases: TGTGCCATCAGTGAGTCGAGGGTTGGGTCACCCCTCCACTTT. This gives the protein CAISESRVGSPLHF.

The gene calls are TRBV20-1 and TRBJ2-1; D is unclear. Germline V gives CDR1 DFQATT, CDR2 SNEGSKA (reference sequence). The CDR3 is made up of 14 amino acids. Deletions cut 3 bases from V and 3 bases from J, with 12 bases between. The CDR3 reads CSARVAGLYNEQFF. The CDR3 DNA reads as TGCAGTGCTAGGGTAGCTGGGCTCTACAATGAGCAGTTCTTC.

The rearrangement uses TRBV7-9 and TRBJ1-2; D perhaps matches TRBD1 (5 bases). Germline assignment: CDR1 SEHNR and CDR2 FQNEAQ (reference sequence). The germline V and J ends were trimmed by 5 bases and 8 bases, with 15 bases remaining between them. The CDR3 contains 13 residues. This CDR3 is CASSNHLSGGYTF. CDR3 sequence (DNA): TGTGCCAGCAGCAATCACCTCTCAGGGGGCTACACCTTC.

CDR3 nucleotides: TGTGCCAGCAGTTTAACGACCTACAATGAGCAGTTCTTC. It translates to CASSLTTYNEQFF. V usage is TRBV12-3 or TRBV12-4 and J usage is TRBJ2-1; D is uncertain. V lost 2 bases to trimming and J lost 2 bases, with 4 bases between them. The CDR3 sequence is 13 residues long.

This clonotype came up a few times. The chain uses TRBV4-3 and TRBJ2-7; 13 positions agree with TRBD2. V was clipped by 4 bases and J by 0 bases; unmatched bases: 12. This CDR3 is built from 19 residues. The germline gives CDR1 LGHNA, CDR2 YSLEER. The CDR3 DNA reads as TGCGCCAGCAGCCCAAGACTAGCGGGGGGCTTCTTGAGCTCCTACGAGCAGTACTTC. It translates to CASSPRLAGGFLSSYEQYF.

J is TRBJ2-1 and V is TRBV5-1; D unresolved. Trimming shortened V by 0 bases and J by 2 bases, and 9 bases separated the two germline ends. The CDR3 totals 15 residues. Germline CDR1 reads SGHRS; CDR2 reads YFSETQ. The CDR3 spells CASSLVSSPYNEQFF. The CDR3 DNA reads as TGCGCCAGCAGCTTGGTGTCTAGTCCCTACAATGAGCAGTTCTTC.

The chain combines TRBV20-1 with TRBJ1-1; 8 bases fit TRBD1. Trimming took 6 bases from V and 6 from J; bases not matched to a gene: 6. CDR3 length: 12 amino acids. The germline CDR1 and CDR2 sequences are DFQATT and SNEGSKA (reference sequence). DNA of the CDR3: TGCAGTGCCTACAGGGGGTTCTCTGAAGCTTTCTTT. It specifies CSAYRGFSEAFF.

The J gene is TRBJ2-2, the V gene TRBV7-9, with a weak D call TRBD2 (6 bases). CDR1 and CDR2 (germline): SEHNR, FQNEAQ (reference sequence). The CDR3 sequence is 14 residues long. V lost 4 bases and J 3 bases, leaving 9 bases between the germline ends. CDR3 DNA: TGTGCCAGCAGCTCGGGACTTCACACCGGGGAGCTGTTTTTT. This gives the protein CASSSGLHTGELFF.

This clonotype showed up many times. The chain couples TRBV5-1 to TRBJ1-2, with D possibly matching TRBD1 (5 bases). The CDR3 is 14 residues long. CDR1 is SGHRS, CDR2 YFSETQ, per germline. Deletions cut 0 bases from V and 14 bases from J, with 20 bases between. CDR3 in DNA: TGCGCCAGCAGCTTGGATGCCCAGGGCGCTCGGTGGACCTTC. Residues: CASSLDAQGARWTF.

The gene calls are TRBV12-3 or TRBV12-4 and TRBJ2-3; D unclear. With 6 bases removed from V and 2 bases from J, the gap between germline ends came to 12 bases. The CDR3 is made up of 14 amino acids. This CDR3 is CASRAQLNTDTQYF. The CDR3 DNA reads as TGTGCCAGCAGGGCCCAGCTAAACACAGATACGCAGTATTTT.

This clonotype occurred a few times. V gene TRBV7-2 combines with J gene TRBJ2-2; unclear D gene. This CDR3 region has 16 residues. CDR1 is SGHTA and CDR2 is FQGNSA in the germline V gene. Trimming pared 5 bases from V and 1 base from J, leaving 14 bases between. The CDR3, as DNA: TGTGCCAGCAGCCCCCGGGCTGCGTTGAACACCGGGGAGCTGTTTTTT. Residues: CASSPRAALNTGELFF.

This clonotype was seen a few times. The V gene is TRBV20-1, the J gene TRBJ2-7; perhaps TRBD1 as D (5 bases). Germline V CDR1 and CDR2: DFQATT, SNEGSKA (reference sequence). The CDR3 spans 11 residues. Trimming stripped 8 bases from V and 0 bases from J, with 8 bases between. The CDR3 bases are TGCAGTCCCCAGGGCTCCTACGAGCAGTACGTC. This translates into CSPQGSYEQYV.

CDR3 sequence (DNA): TGCAGTGCTAGAGATTACAGGAATCAGCCCCAGCATTTT. It encodes CSARDYRNQPQHF. The chain employs TRBV20-1 and TRBJ1-5, with D possibly being TRBD1 (5 bases). Trimming took 0 bases from V and 4 from J, leaving 7 bases between them. CDR1 is DFQATT, CDR2 SNEGSKA, per germline (reference sequence). The CDR3 is 13 residues long.

This clonotype has only a few counts. The chain has TRBV9 and TRBJ1-2, with D possibly matching TRBD1 (6 bases). CDR3 length equals 14 residues. Germline CDR1 is SGDLS and CDR2 is YYNGEE. Trimming stripped 4 bases from V and 8 bases from J, with 18 bases between. As DNA, the CDR3 is TGTGCCAGCAGCACCCGGGCTCTCAGGGGCGGCTACACCTTC. As protein: CASSTRALRGGYTF.